This TCR beta chain stems from a study of CD8+ T cells in alopecia areata (dated by TCRdb to the late 2010s). General notes on the study: High-throughput TCRbeta sequencing was used to examine T cell clonal expansion in alopecia areata in both the C3H/HeJ mouse model and human patients. Scalp tissue and sorted CD4+ and CD8+ peripheral blood T cells from patchy and totalis/universalis alopecia areata patients and from healthy controls were covered by human TCRbeta sequencing. Scalp clonality was compared across normal scalp (n=4), patchy alopecia areata scalp (n=8), and alopecia totalis/universalis scalp (n=8). The RNA source kit depended on sample type: the PAXgene miRNA kit for fixed scalp, the miRNeasy kit for PBMCs, and the RNeasy kit for mouse skin. TCRbeta CDR3 regions were amplified by immunoSEQ multiplex PCR with 35 Vbeta forward and 13 Jbeta reverse primers. Overall study results and their limits: Scalp TCR repertoire analysis is complicated because resident alphabeta T cells in normal human skin are also sequenced, whereas mouse skin is dominated by gammadelta T cells. TCR sequences shared between patients were less clear than in mice, possibly partly because of HLA diversity in the patient population. Compared with normal scalp, lesional scalp had higher clonality and more expanded CD8+ clones, particularly in alopecia totalis/universalis, a pattern that suggests antigenic drive.

PBMCs were isolated by density centrifugation and stained for CD3, CD4 and CD8, after which CD4+ and CD8+ T cells were sorted on a FACSAria. Scalp biopsies and blood samples were provided by unaffected controls. On this clone itself: Its antigen remains undetermined. No qualities accompany the bases; no much larger clone lies one base away.

Receptors were amplified or captured by the immunoSEQ multiplex PCR assay. RNA was extracted from all samples and reverse transcribed into cDNA, which served as template for TCR sequencing. First-strand cDNA was synthesized using SuperScript III with a 2:1 mix of oligo-dT and random hexamers. A synthetic immune receptor repertoire was used to assess amplification bias, and residual bias was removed computationally. Processing in the source paper ran as follows. Raw reads were preprocessed for error removal, and CDR3 was defined according to IMGT conventions as running from the conserved cysteine to phenylalanine. Clonality was computed as 1 minus the Shannon entropy, with the entropy normalized by log2 of the number of productive unique TCRs. Scalp TCRbeta sequences were cross-referenced with sorted blood CD4 and CD8 repertoires so that the CD4 or CD8 identity of scalp clones could be inferred. Held by TCRdb, this immuneACCESS table contains in-frame sequences only and omits some clones. Under half of the omission traces to an unresolved V gene where checked; the cause of the rest is unknown. V, J and clone size are those of that table, while D and trimming were read from the DNA. The sample contains some 160,000 clones, less than 75% of them found a single time. The top ten clones comprise 30% to 45% of the sample.

V has 5 bases trimmed and J has 7 bases trimmed; junction bases matching no gene number 9. The germline V gene (reference sequence) gives CDR1 as GTSNPN and CDR2 as SVGIG. The CDR3, cysteine through phenylalanine, is 14 amino acids long. The sequence is cut down to CDR3 DNA, 42 bases in frame from base 1. This TCR derives from a human donor in good health. The sample was CD8+ T cells sorted from blood. The sequence is built from TRBV30 and TRBJ1-5, with 9 central nucleotides matching TRBD1. The DNA sequence reads TGTGCCTGGGGGACAGGGAATGAATGGCAGCCCCAGCATTTT. Its protein is CAWGTGNEWQPQHF.